The 17 T cell receptor beta chains given below trace back to one sample, sequenced in a study of response to subunit inactivated influenza vaccine. TCRdb ran MiXCR on the RT-PCR reads and lists one entry per CDR3 protein. This table has about half a million distinct CDR3 sequences, over 25% appearing once. Sample: CD4+ T cells sorted from PBMCs, taken more than 4 days after vaccination. The source of these receptors is a man over 45 who received an inactivated influenza vaccine.

The sample holds a few counts of this clonotype. The rearrangement links TRBV30 to TRBJ2-3, with 7 bases fitting TRBD1. This CDR3 region has 13 residues. With V trimmed by 0 bases and J by 5 bases, 2 bases remained unmatched. CDR1 GTSNPN and CDR2 SVGIG come from the germline V gene (reference sequence). The CDR3 sequence is CAWSVTGIDTQYF. In nucleotides, the CDR3 is TGTGCCTGGAGTGTGACAGGGATAGATACGCAGTATTTT.

The gene calls are TRBV10-3 and TRBJ2-3, with a possible D match to TRBD1 (6 bases). Trimming shortened V by 7 bases and J by 3 bases, and 17 bases separated the two germline ends. Germline-derived CDR1 and CDR2 are ENHRY and SYGVKD. The CDR3 consists of 15 residues. CDR3 DNA sequence: TGTGCCATCACCACGGACAGAGTACAGACAGATACGCAGTATTTT. It translates to CAITTDRVQTDTQYF.

This clonotype was observed a handful of times. This chain joins TRBV20-1 and TRBJ1-1; 9 positions agree with TRBD1. V lost 5 bases to trimming and J lost 3 bases; unmatched junction nucleotides: 19. The germline gives CDR1 DFQATT, CDR2 SNEGSKA (reference sequence). The CDR3 has 18 residues. The DNA of the CDR3 is TGCAGTGCTCTTATTAGAGGGACAGGGAGGCCAGGGTACACTGAAGCTTTCTTT. Amino acids: CSALIRGTGRPGYTEAFF.

This clonotype was seen a few times. V is TRBV7-2 and J is TRBJ2-5; a weak D match, TRBD1 (5 bases). The CDR3 is 15 residues long. Trimming left V 0 bases short and J 5 bases short, with 13 bases between. Germline-derived CDR1 and CDR2 are SGHTA and FQGNSA. The CDR3 reads CASSLAQGAWETQYF. In nucleotides, the CDR3 is TGTGCCAGCAGCTTAGCGCAAGGGGCGTGGGAGACCCAGTACTTC.

This clonotype was seen only a few times. The J gene is TRBJ2-7, the V gene TRBV5-1, with 10 bases identical to TRBD2. J lost 5 bases, V lost 0 bases, and 5 bases had no gene match. The CDR3 runs to 15 residues. From germline, CDR1 is SGHRS and CDR2 YFSETQ. This chain's CDR3 is CASSLEPSGGNEQYF. The CDR3 DNA is TGCGCCAGCAGCTTGGAGCCTAGCGGGGGCAACGAGCAGTACTTC.

This clonotype has a handful of counts. V gene TRBV20-1 combines with J gene TRBJ2-1; 7 nucleotides align to TRBD1. The germline CDR1 and CDR2 sequences are DFQATT and SNEGSKA (reference sequence). The CDR3 runs to 14 residues. V trimming: 7 bases; J trimming: 6 bases; junction bases outside the gene matches: 12. The CDR3 DNA is TGCAGTGTTCAACCGGGACAGTACTTCAATGAGCAGTTCTTC. Amino acids: CSVQPGQYFNEQFF.

Comments on this clonotype: Lacking the conserved final phenylalanine or tryptophan, this CDR3 likely reflects a read error. V is TRBV18 and J is TRBJ2-1; TRBD2 matches at 11 bases. Germline assignment: CDR1 KGHSH and CDR2 LQKENI. V gave up 2 bases and J gave up 5 bases; unmatched junction bases: 8. The CDR3 has 17 amino acids. The CDR3 bases are TGTGCCAGCTCACCATTTGCTCCGGGACTAGCGGACAATGAGCAGTTCTTA. Translated: CASSPFAPGLADNEQFL.

This chain links TRBV29-1 with TRBJ2-3; D is perhaps TRBD2 (5 bases). Germline values: CDR1 SQVTM, CDR2 ANQGSEA. Between the trimmed V and J ends, which lost 8 bases and 7 bases, there was a span of 16 bases. The CDR3 extends over 12 amino acids. As DNA, the CDR3 is TGCAGCATTACCTCTGGGGAGTATACGCAGTATTTT. Translated, it gives CSITSGEYTQYF.

CDR3 loop: CASSMASGSGTDTQYF. The CDR3 bases are TGTGCCAGCAGCATGGCCAGCGGGAGTGGCACAGATACGCAGTATTTT. The chain is built from TRBV7-9 and TRBJ2-3; 8 bases agree with TRBD2. After removal of 5 bases from V and 1 base from J, the junction contained 8 bases not matched to a gene. The CDR3 consists of 16 residues. Germline lookup yields CDR1 SEHNR and CDR2 FQNEAQ (reference sequence). Together with reference TRBV7-9 and TRBJ2-3, the CDR3 gives the full variable domain: DTGVSQNPRHKITKRGQNVTFRCDPISEHNRLYWYRQTLGQGPEFLTYFQNEAQLEKSRLLSDRFSAERPKGSFSTLEIQRTEQGDSAMYLCASSMASGSGTDTQYFGPGTRLTVL.

The chain employs TRBV10-3 and TRBJ2-3, with D uncertain. This CDR3 spans 12 amino acids. V lost 0 bases and J 6 bases, leaving 4 bases between the germline ends. Per germline, CDR1 ENHRY and CDR2 SYGVKD. CDR3 sequence (DNA): TGTGCCATCAGTGAGTCCATGGATACGCAGTATTTT. Its translation: CAISESMDTQYF.

The chain combines TRBV10-3 with TRBJ2-5, with D maybe TRBD2 (5 bases). Trimming took off 7 bases at V and 1 base at J, with 10 bases between the two ends. CDR3 length: 13 residues. In germline, CDR1 is ENHRY, CDR2 SYGVKD. The CDR3 bases are TGTGCCATCACAGCCGGGATCCAAGAGACCCAGTACTTC. It codes for CAITAGIQETQYF.

This clonotype was observed a handful of times. The rearrangement uses TRBV6-1 and TRBJ2-3; 11 positions match TRBD2. With 7 bases clipped from V and 0 bases from J, the junction kept 12 bases outside the gene matches. The germline V gene encodes CDR1 MNHNS and CDR2 SASEGT. This CDR3 is built from 18 residues. CDR3 protein: CASTPFSGGGGSTDTQYF. The DNA of the CDR3 is TGTGCCAGCACCCCATTTAGCGGGGGGGGGGGTAGCACAGATACGCAGTATTTT.

This clonotype was recorded a few times. The chain has TRBV5-1 and TRBJ2-3; TRBD2 matches 15 bases. Germline loops: CDR1 SGHRS, CDR2 YFSETQ. V was clipped by 1 base and J by 2 bases; unmatched bases: 11. This CDR3 has 20 amino acids. This CDR3 reads CASSLTGTSGRSSDTDTQYF. CDR3 sequence (DNA): TGCGCCAGCAGCTTGACCGGGACTAGCGGGAGGTCCTCTGACACAGATACGCAGTATTTT.

V is TRBV7-2 and J is TRBJ2-7, with 11 bases matching TRBD2. CDR1 SGHTA and CDR2 FQGNSA come from the germline V gene. There are 16 residues in the CDR3. V gave up 1 base and J gave up 2 bases; unmatched junction bases: 4. The CDR3, as DNA: TGTGCCAGCAGCTTAGACACTAGCGGGGGAACCTACGAGCAGTACTTC. Translated, it gives CASSLDTSGGTYEQYF.

The J gene is TRBJ2-1, the V gene TRBV7-2; tentative D call: TRBD1 (5 bases). CDR1 and CDR2 (germline): SGHTA, FQGNSA. The CDR3 spans 14 residues. V dropped 7 bases and J dropped 5 bases, with 15 bases sitting between them. This CDR3 reads CASTSSWGNNEQFF. The CDR3 DNA reads as TGTGCCAGCACCTCTAGTTGGGGCAACAATGAGCAGTTCTTC.

There are many counts of this clonotype. V and J are TRBV29-1 and TRBJ1-3; D call uncertain. V dropped 0 bases and J dropped 0 bases, with 12 bases sitting between them. There are 16 residues in the CDR3. Germline V gene sequence: CDR1 SQVTM, CDR2 ANQGSEA. The CDR3 region is CSVEDRFGDSGNTIYF. The CDR3 DNA reads as TGCAGCGTTGAAGATAGGTTCGGGGACTCTGGAAACACCATATATTTT.

This clonotype was seen at least ten times. The chain joins TRBV7-8 to TRBJ2-7, with D possibly being TRBD2 (5 bases). The germline V gene has CDR1 SGHVS and CDR2 FQNEAQ. This CDR3 region has 14 residues. Deletions cut 1 base from V and 2 bases from J, with 9 bases between. CDR3 bases: TGTGCCAGCAGCTTAGTGGAACTAGCCTACGAGCAGTACTTC. It codes for CASSLVELAYEQYF.